This T cell receptor beta chain was documented in a study of OX40 agonist ivuxolimab in advanced cancers. The method was immunoSEQ multiplex PCR; TCRdb's version includes in-frame clones alone and lacks a portion of them. In the table there are about 19,000 clones, 79% of which are singletons. This CDR3 is 16 amino acids long. V gave up 4 bases and J gave up 2 bases; unmatched junction bases: 10. The germline V gene encodes CDR1 SGDLS and CDR2 YYNGEE. This TCR came from an adult with an advanced solid tumor such as melanoma, head and neck, liver or kidney cancer. The sample was CD4+ or CD8+ T cells sorted from blood, taken in a trial of the OX40 agonist ivuxolimab. The chain recombines TRBV9 with TRBJ2-3, with TRBD2 matching 7 bases. CDR3 sequence (DNA): TGTGCCAGCAGCCCCCGGGGGGTTGCGTCCACAGATACGCAGTATTTT. Its protein is CASSPRGVASTDTQYF.